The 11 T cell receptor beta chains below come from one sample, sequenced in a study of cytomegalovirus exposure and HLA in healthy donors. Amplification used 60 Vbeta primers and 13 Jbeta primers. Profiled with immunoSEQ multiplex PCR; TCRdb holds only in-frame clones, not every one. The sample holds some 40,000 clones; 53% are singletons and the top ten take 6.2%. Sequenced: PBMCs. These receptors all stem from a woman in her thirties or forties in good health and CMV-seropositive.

CDR3 sequence reads: CASRWVGEGGNYGYTF. CDR3 nucleotide sequence: TGTGCCAGCAGATGGGTAGGGGAAGGTGGCAACTATGGCTACACCTTC. The V and J genes are TRBV5-6 and TRBJ1-2, with a tentative D call TRBD1 (5 bases). This CDR3 has 16 amino acids. Trimming took 5 bases from V and 2 from J, leaving 19 bases between them. Germline V CDR1 and CDR2: SGHDT, YYEEEE.

The CDR3 DNA reads as TGTGCCAGCAGTGACAGGGGCCGCTCATCAAATCAGCCCCAGCATTTT. Its translation: CASSDRGRSSNQPQHF. The gene calls are TRBV6-1 and TRBJ1-5, with D possibly matching TRBD1 (6 bases). Trimming removed 3 bases from V and 4 bases from J, with 16 bases in between. Germline V lookup: CDR1 MNHNS, CDR2 SASEGT. The CDR3 runs to 16 residues.

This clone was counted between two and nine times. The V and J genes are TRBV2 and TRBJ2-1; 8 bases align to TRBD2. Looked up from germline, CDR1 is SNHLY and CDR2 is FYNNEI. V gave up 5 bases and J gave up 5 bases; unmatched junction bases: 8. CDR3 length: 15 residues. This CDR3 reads CASSLLLRGDNEQFF. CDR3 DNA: TGTGCCAGCAGTCTCCTCCTGCGGGGGGACAATGAGCAGTTCTTC.

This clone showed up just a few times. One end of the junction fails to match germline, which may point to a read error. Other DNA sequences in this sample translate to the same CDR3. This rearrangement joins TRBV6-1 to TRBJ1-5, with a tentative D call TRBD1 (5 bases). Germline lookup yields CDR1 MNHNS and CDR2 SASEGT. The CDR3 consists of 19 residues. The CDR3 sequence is CASSESPEVIASGSGTTFF. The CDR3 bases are TGTGCCAGCAGTGAAAGCCCCGAGGTGATTGCCTCTGGCTCTGGGACTACCTTTTTT.

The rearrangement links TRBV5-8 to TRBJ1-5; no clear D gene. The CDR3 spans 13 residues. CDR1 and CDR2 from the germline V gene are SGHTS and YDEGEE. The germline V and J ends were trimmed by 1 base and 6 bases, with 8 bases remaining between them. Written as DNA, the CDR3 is TGTGCCAGCAGCTTGTTTGAGGGTCAGCCCCAGCATTTT. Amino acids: CASSLFEGQPQHF.

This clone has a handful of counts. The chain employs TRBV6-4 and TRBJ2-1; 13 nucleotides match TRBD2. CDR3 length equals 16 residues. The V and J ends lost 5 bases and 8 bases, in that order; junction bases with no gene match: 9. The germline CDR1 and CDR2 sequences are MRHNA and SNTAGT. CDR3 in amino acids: CASSTTGTSGEDEQFF. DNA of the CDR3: TGTGCCAGCAGTACTACCGGGACTAGCGGGGAGGATGAGCAGTTCTTC.

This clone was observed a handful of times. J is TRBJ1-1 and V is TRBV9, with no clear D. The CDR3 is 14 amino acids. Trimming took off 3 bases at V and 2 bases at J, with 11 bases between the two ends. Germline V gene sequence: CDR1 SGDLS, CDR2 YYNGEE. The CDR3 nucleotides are TGTGCCAGCAGCGACCCGAGGGCAAACACTGAAGCTTTCTTT. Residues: CASSDPRANTEAFF.

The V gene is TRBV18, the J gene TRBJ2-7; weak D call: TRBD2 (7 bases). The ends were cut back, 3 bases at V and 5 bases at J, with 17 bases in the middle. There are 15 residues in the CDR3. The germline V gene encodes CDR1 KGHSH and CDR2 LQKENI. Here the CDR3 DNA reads TGTGCCAGCTCACCGTTGGGGGGGCCGGGCCACGAGCAGTACTTC. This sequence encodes CASSPLGGPGHEQYF.

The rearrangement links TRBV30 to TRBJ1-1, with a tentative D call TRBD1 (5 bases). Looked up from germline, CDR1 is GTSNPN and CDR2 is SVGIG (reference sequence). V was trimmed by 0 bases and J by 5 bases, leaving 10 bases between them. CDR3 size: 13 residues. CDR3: CAWSVTGGTEAFF. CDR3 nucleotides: TGTGCCTGGAGTGTAACGGGGGGTACTGAAGCTTTCTTT.

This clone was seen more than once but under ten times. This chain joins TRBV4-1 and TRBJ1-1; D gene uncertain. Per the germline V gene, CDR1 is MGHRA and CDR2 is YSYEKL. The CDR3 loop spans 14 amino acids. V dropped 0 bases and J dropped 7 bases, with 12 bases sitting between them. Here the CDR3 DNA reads TGCGCCAGCAGCCAAGATTTAGAGAGGCTTGAAGCTTTCTTT. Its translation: CASSQDLERLEAFF.

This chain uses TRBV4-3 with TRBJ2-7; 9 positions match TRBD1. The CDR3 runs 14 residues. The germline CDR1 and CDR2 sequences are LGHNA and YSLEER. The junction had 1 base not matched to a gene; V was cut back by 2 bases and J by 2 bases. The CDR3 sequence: CASSQRTGAYEQYF. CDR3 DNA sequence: TGCGCCAGCAGCCAAAGGACAGGGGCCTACGAGCAGTACTTC.